The text below deals with one T cell receptor (beta chain). The data were obtained in a study of blood T cell repertoires in COVID-19. The method was immunoSEQ multiplex PCR; TCRdb's version includes in-frame clones alone and lacks a portion of them. The data contain a few hundred thousand clones, just under 90% of them singletons. The source material was PBMCs or T cells enriched from blood (not recorded which). This receptor was obtained from a woman aged 60 to 75 who had recovered from COVID-19.

In DNA form, the CDR3 reads TGTGCCAGCAGCTTCTATAGTGGGCGTGGGGAGACCCAGTACTTC. Translation: CASSFYSGRGETQYF. The chain joins TRBV7-3 to TRBJ2-5; D ambiguous. The CDR3 spans 15 residues. CDR1 SGHTA and CDR2 FQGTGA come from the germline V gene. Trimming took off 3 bases at V and 5 bases at J, with 16 bases between the two ends.